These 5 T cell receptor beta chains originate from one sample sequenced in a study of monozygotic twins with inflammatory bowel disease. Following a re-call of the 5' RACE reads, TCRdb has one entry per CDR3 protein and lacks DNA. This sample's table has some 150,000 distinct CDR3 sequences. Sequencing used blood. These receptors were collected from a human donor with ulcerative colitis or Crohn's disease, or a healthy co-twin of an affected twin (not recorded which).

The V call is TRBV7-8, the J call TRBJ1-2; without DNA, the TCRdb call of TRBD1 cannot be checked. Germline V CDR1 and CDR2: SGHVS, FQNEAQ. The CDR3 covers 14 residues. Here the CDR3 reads CASSLGQANYGYTF.

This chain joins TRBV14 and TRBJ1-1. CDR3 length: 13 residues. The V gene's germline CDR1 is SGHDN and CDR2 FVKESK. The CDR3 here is CASSQTKQTEAFF.

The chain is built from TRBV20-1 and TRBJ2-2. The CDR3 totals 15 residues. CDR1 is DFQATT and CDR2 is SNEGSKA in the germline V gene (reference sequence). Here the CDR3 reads CSARKAVSGLGELFF.

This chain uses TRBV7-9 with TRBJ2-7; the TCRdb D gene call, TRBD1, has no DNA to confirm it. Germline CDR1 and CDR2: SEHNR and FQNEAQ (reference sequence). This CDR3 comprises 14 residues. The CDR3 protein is CASTKTGPSYEQYF.

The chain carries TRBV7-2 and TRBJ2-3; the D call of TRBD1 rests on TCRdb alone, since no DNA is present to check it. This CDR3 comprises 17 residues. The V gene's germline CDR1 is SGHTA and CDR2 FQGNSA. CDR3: CASTLRPVVFEEDTQYF.